This T cell receptor (beta chain) appears in the sequencing data of a study of blood T cell repertoires in COVID-19. The repertoire was sequenced with immunoSEQ multiplex PCR; TCRdb's copy has only in-frame clones and lacks some. The sample yields 260,000 or so clones, 81% seen once. Germline values: CDR1 MDHEN, CDR2 SYDVKM. This CDR3 comprises 16 residues. Trimming shortened V by 4 bases and J by 5 bases, and 17 bases separated the two germline ends. This clone was detected a few times. This TCR came from a woman aged 80 or over with COVID-19, enrolled during active disease. J is TRBJ1-4 and V is TRBV28; D is possibly TRBD1 (6 bases). Source material: peripheral blood. CDR3 nucleotides: TGTGCCAGCAGTTCTACCCGCTGGGGGCGAAATGAAAAACTGTTTTTT. Translation gives CASSSTRWGRNEKLFF.